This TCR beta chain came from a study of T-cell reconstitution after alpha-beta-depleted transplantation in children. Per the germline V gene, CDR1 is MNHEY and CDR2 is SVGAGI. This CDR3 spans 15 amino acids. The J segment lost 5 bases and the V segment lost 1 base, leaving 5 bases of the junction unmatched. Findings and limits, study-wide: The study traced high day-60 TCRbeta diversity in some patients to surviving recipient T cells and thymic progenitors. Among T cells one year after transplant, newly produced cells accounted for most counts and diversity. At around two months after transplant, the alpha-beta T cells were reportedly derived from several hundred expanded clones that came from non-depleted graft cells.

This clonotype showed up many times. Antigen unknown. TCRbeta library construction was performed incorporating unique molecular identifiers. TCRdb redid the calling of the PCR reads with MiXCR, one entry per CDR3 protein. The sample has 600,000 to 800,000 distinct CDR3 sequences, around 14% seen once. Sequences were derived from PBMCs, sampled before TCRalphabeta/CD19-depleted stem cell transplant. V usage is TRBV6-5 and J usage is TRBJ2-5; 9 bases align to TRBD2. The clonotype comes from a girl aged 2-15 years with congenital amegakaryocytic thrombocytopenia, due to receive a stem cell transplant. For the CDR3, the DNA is TGTGCCAGCAGTTACTTAGCGGGAGTTCAGGAGACCCAGTACTTC. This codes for CASSYLAGVQETQYF.